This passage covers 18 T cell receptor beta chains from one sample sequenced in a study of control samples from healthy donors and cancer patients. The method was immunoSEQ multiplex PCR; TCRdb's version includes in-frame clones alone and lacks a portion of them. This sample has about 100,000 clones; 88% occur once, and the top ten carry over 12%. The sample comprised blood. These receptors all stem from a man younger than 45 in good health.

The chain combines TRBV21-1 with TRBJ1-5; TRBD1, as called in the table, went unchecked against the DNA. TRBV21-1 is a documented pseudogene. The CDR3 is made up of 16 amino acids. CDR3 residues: CASTDSDRGSGQPQHF. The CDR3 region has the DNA TGTGCCAGCACCGACTCGGACAGGGGATCGGGTCAGCCCCAGCATTTT.

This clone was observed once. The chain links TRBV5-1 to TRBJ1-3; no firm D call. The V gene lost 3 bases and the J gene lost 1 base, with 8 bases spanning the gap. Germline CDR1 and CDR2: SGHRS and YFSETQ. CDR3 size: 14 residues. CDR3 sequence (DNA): TGCGCCAGCAGCTCCTCGGGTTCTGGAAACACCATATATTTT. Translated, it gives CASSSSGSGNTIYF.

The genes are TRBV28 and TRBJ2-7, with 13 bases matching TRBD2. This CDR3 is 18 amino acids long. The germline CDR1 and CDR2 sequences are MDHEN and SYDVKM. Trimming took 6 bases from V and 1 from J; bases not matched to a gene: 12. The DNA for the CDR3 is TGTGCCAGCAGACCTCCGACTAGCGGGAGGCCCGGTTCCTACGAGCAGTACTTC. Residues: CASRPPTSGRPGSYEQYF.

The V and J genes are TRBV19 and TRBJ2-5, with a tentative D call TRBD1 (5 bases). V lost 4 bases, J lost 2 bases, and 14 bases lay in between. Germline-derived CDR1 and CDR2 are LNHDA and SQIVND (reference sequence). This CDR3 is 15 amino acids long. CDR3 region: CASSKGQRFQETQYF. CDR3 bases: TGTGCCAGTAGTAAGGGGCAGCGATTTCAAGAGACCCAGTACTTC.

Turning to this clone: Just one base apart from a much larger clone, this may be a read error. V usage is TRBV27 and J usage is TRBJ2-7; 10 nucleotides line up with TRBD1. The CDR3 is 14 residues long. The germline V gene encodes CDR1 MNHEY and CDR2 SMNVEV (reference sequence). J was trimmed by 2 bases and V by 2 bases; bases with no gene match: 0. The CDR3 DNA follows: TGTGCCAGCAGTTTAGGGACAGGGGCCTACGAGCAGTACTTC. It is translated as CASSLGTGAYEQYF.

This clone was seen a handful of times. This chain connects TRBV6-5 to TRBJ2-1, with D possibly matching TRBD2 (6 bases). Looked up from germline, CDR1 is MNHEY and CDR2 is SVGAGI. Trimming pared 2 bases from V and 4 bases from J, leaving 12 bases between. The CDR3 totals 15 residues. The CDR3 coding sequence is TGTGCCAGCAGTTACCGCGGGAATGGGTACAATGAGCAGTTCTTC. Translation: CASSYRGNGYNEQFF.

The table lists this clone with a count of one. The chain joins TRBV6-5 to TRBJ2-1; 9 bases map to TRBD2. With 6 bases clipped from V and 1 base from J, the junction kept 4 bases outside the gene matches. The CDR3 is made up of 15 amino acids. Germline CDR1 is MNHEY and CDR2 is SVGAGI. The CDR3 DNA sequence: TGTGCCAGCAGACTAGCGGGCCTATCCTACAATGAGCAGTTCTTC. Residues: CASRLAGLSYNEQFF.

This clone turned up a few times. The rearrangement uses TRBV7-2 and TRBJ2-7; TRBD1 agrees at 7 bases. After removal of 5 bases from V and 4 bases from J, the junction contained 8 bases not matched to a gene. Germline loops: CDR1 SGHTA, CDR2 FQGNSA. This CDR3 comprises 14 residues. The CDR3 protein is CASSNPGQLYEQYF. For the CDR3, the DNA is TGTGCCAGCAGCAATCCGGGACAGCTATACGAGCAGTACTTC.

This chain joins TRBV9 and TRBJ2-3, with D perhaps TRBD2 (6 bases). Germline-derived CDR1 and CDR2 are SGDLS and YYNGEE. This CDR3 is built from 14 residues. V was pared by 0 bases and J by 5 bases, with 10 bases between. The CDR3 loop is CASSVEAGLDTQYF. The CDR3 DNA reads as TGTGCCAGCAGCGTAGAGGCGGGATTAGATACGCAGTATTTT.

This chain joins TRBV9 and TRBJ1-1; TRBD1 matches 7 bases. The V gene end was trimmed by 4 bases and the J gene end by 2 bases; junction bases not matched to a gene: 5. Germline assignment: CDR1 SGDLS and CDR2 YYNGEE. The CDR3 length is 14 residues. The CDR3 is CASSPRQGNTEAFF. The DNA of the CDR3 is TGTGCCAGCAGCCCCCGACAGGGAAACACTGAAGCTTTCTTT.

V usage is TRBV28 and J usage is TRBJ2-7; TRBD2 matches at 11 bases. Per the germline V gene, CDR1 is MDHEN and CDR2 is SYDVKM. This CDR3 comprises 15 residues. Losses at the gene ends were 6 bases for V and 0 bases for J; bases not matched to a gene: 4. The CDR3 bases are TGTGCCAGCAGCCCGGGACTAGCGGCCTCCTACGAGCAGTACTTC. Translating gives CASSPGLAASYEQYF.

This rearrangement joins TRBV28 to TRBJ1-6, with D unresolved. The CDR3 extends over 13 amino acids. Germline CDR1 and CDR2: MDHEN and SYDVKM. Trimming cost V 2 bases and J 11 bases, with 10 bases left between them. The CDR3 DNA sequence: TGTGCCAGCAGTTTACGGAACGGAACACCCCTCCACTTT. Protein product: CASSLRNGTPLHF.

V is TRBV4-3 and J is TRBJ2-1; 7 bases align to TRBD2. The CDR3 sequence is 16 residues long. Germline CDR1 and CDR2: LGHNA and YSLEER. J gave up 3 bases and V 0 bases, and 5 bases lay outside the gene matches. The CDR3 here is CASSQDPGGSYNEQFF. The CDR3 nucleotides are TGCGCCAGCAGCCAAGATCCTGGCGGGAGCTACAATGAGCAGTTCTTC.

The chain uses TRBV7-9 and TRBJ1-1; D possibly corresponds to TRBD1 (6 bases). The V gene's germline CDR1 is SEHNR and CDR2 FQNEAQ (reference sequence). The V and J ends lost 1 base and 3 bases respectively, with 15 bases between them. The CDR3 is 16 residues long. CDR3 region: CASSLGVGGRYTEAFF. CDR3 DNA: TGTGCCAGCAGCTTAGGGGTAGGGGGACGTTACACTGAAGCTTTCTTT. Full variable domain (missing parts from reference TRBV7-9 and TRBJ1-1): DTGVSQNPRHKITKRGQNVTFRCDPISEHNRLYWYRQTLGQGPEFLTYFQNEAQLEKSRLLSDRFSAERPKGSFSTLEIQRTEQGDSAMYLCASSLGVGGRYTEAFFGQGTRLTVV.

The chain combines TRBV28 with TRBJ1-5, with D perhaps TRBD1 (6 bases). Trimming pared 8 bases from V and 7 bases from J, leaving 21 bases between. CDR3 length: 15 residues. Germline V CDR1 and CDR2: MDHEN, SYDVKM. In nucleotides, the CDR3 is TGTGCCAGCCGCGGGGGGGGCGGTTTAAACCAGCCCCAGCATTTT. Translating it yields CASRGGGGLNQPQHF.

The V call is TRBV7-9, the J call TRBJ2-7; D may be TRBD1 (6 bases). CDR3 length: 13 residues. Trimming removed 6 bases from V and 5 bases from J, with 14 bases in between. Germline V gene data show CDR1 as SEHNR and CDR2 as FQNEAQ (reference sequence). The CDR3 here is CASRHKTGDEQYF. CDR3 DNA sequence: TGTGCCAGCAGACATAAGACAGGTGACGAGCAGTACTTC. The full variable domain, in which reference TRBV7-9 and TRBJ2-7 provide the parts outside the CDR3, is DTGVSQNPRHKITKRGQNVTFRCDPISEHNRLYWYRQTLGQGPEFLTYFQNEAQLEKSRLLSDRFSAERPKGSFSTLEIQRTEQGDSAMYLCASRHKTGDEQYFGPGTRLTVT.

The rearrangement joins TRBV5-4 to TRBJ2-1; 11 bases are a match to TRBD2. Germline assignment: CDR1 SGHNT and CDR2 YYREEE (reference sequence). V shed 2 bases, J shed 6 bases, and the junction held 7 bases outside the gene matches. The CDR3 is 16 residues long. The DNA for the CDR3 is TGTGCCAGCAGCTTATCCGGGACTAGCGGTACCAATGAGCAGTTCTTC. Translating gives CASSLSGTSGTNEQFF.

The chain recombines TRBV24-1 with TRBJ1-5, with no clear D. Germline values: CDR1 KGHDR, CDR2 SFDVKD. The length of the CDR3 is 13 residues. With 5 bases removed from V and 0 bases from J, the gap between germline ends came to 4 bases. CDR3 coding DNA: TGTGCCACCAGTGGGGATAGCAATCAGCCCCAGCATTTT. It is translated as CATSGDSNQPQHF.